Each of the 5 T cell receptor beta chains below was sequenced from the same sample in a study of T cells in Graves' hyperthyroidism and ophthalmopathy. It was RNA transcripts that yielded the amplified TCR beta CDR3 regions. The HTBI primer set drove a first-round RT-PCR of the TCR CDR3. MiXCR, run by TCRdb on the multiplex PCR reads, gives a single entry per CDR3 protein. The sample lists some 440,000 distinct CDR3 sequences; less than 20% were seen once. The sequencing input was blood. The receptors here all came from a woman between 18 and 30 years old with Graves' hyperthyroidism.

This clonotype was seen many times. The chain has TRBV11-2 and TRBJ2-1; 12 bases map to TRBD2. Trimming removed 5 bases from V and 9 bases from J; junction bases left unmatched: 8. This CDR3 spans 15 amino acids. Germline CDR1 and CDR2: SGHAT and FQNNGV. CDR3 DNA: TGTGCCAGCAGCCCACAACTAGCGGGAGGATTTGAGCAGTTCTTC. Protein: CASSPQLAGGFEQFF.

This clonotype has ten or more counts. The gene calls are TRBV11-2 and TRBJ2-1; 15 nucleotides line up with TRBD2. Germline CDR1 SGHAT, CDR2 FQNNGV. CDR3 length: 17 amino acids. The ends lost 3 bases at V and 7 bases at J; junction bases unmatched: 7. The CDR3, as DNA: TGTGCCAGCAGCTTTACCGGGACTAGCGGGAGGCCGAATGAGCAGTTCTTC. It codes for CASSFTGTSGRPNEQFF.

The CDR3 bases are TGTGCCATCAGTGCAGAAAGCTATGGCTACACCTTC. Translated, it gives CAISAESYGYTF. The V gene is TRBV10-3, the J gene TRBJ1-2; D is unresolved. This CDR3 comprises 12 residues. Germline CDR1 and CDR2: ENHRY and SYGVKD. V lost 4 bases and J 4 bases, leaving 7 bases between the germline ends.

The chain employs TRBV10-1 and TRBJ2-1; 12 nucleotides line up with TRBD2. V lost 0 bases and J lost 7; bases outside the gene matches: 13. This CDR3 has 19 amino acids. CDR1 is WNHNN and CDR2 is SYGVQD in the germline V gene (reference sequence). CDR3 coding DNA: TGCGCCAGCAGTGAGTCCTGCCTAGCGGGAGGGCAAACCGATAATGAGCAGTTCTTC. The encoded protein is CASSESCLAGGQTDNEQFF.

The chain uses TRBV6-1 and TRBJ2-5; 10 positions agree with TRBD2. J gave up 4 bases and V 1 base, and 6 bases lay outside the gene matches. The germline V gene has CDR1 MNHNS and CDR2 SASEGT. This CDR3 is 16 amino acids long. CDR3 sequence: CASSEGTSGPRETQYF. CDR3 sequence (DNA): TGTGCCAGCAGTGAAGGGACTAGCGGCCCCCGAGAGACCCAGTACTTC.